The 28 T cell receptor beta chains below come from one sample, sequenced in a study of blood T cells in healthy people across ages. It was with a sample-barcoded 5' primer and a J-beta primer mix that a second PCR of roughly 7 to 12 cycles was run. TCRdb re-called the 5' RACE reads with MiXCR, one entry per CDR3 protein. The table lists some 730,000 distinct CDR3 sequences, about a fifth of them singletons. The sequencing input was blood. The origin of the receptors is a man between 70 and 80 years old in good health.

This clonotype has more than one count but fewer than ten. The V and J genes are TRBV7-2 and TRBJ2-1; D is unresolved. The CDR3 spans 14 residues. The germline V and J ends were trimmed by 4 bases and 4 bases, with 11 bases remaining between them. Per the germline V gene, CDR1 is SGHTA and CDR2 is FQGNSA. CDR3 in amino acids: CASSSRIVYNEQFF. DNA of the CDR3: TGTGCCAGCAGCTCCAGGATTGTGTACAATGAGCAGTTCTTC.

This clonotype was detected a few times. The CDR3 DNA reads TGTGCCAGCAGCCGAGGCGGCGGACAGGGGTCTTTCTTT. Translating it yields CASSRGGGQGSFF. This chain connects TRBV7-8 to TRBJ1-1, with 9 nucleotides matching TRBD1. The CDR3 consists of 13 residues. Germline trimming cut 5 bases from V and 12 bases from J; bases unmatched to any gene: 10. Germline V lookup: CDR1 SGHVS, CDR2 FQNEAQ.

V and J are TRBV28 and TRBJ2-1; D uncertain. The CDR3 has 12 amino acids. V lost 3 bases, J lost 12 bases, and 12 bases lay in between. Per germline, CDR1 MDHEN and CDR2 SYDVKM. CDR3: CASSFSPLGQFF. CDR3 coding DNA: TGTGCCAGCAGTTTCTCCCCCCTCGGGCAGTTCTTC.

CDR3 DNA sequence: TGCGCCAGCAGCCTTGACCGGCGGGGCGAGCAGTACTTC. Protein product: CASSLDRRGEQYF. V and J are TRBV5-1 and TRBJ2-1, with D maybe TRBD2 (6 bases). Matching the DNA end better, TRBJ2-7 makes the J call doubtful. CDR3 length: 13 residues. CDR1 is SGHRS and CDR2 is YFSETQ in the germline V gene.

The CDR3 DNA follows: TGTGCCAGCAGGGGGACAGGGGTGGGAGATACGCAGTATTTT. It is translated as CASRGTGVGDTQYF. This chain connects TRBV6-2 or TRBV6-3 to TRBJ2-3; 10 positions match TRBD1. The CDR3 is 14 residues long. J lost 5 bases, V lost 6 bases, and 5 bases had no gene match. Looked up from germline, CDR1 is MNHEY and CDR2 is SVGEGT.

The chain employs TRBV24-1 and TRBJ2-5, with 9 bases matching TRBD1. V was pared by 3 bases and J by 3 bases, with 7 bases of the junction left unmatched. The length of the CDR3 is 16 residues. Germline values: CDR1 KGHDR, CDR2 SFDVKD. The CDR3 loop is CATSDLRTGEKETQYF. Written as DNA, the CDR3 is TGTGCCACCAGTGATCTCCGGACAGGGGAAAAAGAGACCCAGTACTTC.

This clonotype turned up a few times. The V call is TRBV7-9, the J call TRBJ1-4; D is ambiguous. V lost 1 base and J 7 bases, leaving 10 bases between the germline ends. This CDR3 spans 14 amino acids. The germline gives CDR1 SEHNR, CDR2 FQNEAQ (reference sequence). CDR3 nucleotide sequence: TGTGCCAGCAGCTTAGATACAGCCCGTGAAAAACTGTTTTTT. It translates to CASSLDTAREKLFF.

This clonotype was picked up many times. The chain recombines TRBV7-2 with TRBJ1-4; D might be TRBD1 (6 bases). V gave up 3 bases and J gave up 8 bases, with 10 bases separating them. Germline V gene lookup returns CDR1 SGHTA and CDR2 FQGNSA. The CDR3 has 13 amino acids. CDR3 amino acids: CASSFAGEEKLFF. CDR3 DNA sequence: TGTGCCAGCAGCTTTGCAGGGGAAGAAAAACTGTTTTTT.

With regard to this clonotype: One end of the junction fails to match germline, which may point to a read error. CDR3 sequence: CASSRDRATYNEQLF. CDR3 nucleotides: TGTGCCAGCAGCCGGGACAGGGCGACCTACAATGAGCAGCTCTTC. V gene TRBV27 combines with J gene TRBJ2-5; TRBD1 agrees at 9 bases. From germline, CDR1 is MNHEY and CDR2 SMNVEV (reference sequence). The CDR3 length is 15 residues.

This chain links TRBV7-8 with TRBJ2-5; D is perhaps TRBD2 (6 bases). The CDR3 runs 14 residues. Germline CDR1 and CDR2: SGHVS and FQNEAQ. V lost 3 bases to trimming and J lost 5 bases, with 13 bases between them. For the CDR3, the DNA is TGTGCCAGCAGCTTTCCGGGGGAGGTGGAGACCCAGTACTTC. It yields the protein CASSFPGEVETQYF.

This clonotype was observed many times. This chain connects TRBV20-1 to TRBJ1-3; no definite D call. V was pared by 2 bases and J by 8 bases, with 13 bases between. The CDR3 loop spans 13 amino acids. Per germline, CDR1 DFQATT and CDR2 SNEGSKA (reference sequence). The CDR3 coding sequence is TGCAGTGCTAGATCGGGCAGGCAGGACACCATATATTTT. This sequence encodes CSARSGRQDTIYF.

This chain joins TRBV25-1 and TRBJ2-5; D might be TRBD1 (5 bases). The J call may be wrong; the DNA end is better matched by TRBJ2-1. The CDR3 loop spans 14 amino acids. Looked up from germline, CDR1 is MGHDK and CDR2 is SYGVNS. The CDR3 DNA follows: TGTGCCAGCAGTGAATTTACAGGCCTCGGGGAGCAGTTCTTC. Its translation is CASSEFTGLGEQFF.

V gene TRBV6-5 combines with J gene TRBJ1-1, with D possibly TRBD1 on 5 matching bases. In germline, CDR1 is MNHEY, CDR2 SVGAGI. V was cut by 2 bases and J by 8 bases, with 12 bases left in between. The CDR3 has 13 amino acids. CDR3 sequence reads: CASSYPAGPEAFF. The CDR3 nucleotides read TGTGCCAGCAGTTACCCTGCAGGGCCCGAAGCTTTCTTT.

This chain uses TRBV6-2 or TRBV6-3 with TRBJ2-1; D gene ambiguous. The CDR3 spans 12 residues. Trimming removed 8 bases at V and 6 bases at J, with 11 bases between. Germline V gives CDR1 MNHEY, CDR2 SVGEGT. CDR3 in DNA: TGTGCCAGCGGGCTCGTCAGCAATGAGCAGTTCTTC. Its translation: CASGLVSNEQFF.

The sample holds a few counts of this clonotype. Here the CDR3 DNA reads TGCAGTGCTGGAAAGGGGTTTGCGCTTACTAGCAATCAGCCCCAGCATTTT. Protein product: CSAGKGFALTSNQPQHF. This chain joins TRBV20-1 and TRBJ1-5, with TRBD1 as a possible D gene (5 bases). V was cut by 5 bases and J by 0 bases, with 20 bases left in between. The length of the CDR3 is 17 residues. Germline values: CDR1 DFQATT, CDR2 SNEGSKA (reference sequence).

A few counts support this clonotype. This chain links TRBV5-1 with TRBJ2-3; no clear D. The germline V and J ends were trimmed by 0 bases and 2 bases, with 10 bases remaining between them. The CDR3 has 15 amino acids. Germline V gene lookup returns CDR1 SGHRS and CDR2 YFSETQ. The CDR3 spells CASSLAQRLTDTQYF. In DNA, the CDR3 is TGCGCCAGCAGCTTGGCGCAGCGTCTCACAGATACGCAGTATTTT.

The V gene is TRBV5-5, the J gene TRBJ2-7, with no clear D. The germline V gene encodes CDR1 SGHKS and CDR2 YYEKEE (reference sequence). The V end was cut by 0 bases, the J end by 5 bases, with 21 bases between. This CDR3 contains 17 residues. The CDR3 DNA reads TGTGCCAGCAGCTTGGTGGCCGGTCGCTGGTCAGGACACGAGCAGTACTTC. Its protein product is CASSLVAGRWSGHEQYF.

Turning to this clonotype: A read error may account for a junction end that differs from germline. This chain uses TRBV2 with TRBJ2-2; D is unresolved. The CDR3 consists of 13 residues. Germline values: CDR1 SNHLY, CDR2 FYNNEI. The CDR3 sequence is CACSVTPTGELFF. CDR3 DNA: TGTGCCTGCAGTGTTACTCCCACCGGGGAGCTGTTTTTT.

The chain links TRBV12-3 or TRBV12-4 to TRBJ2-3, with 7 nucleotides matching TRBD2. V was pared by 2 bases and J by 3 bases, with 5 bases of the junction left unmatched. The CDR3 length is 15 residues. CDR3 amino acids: CASSLFGTTTDTQYF. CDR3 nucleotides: TGTGCCAGCAGTTTATTCGGGACTACGACAGATACGCAGTATTTT.

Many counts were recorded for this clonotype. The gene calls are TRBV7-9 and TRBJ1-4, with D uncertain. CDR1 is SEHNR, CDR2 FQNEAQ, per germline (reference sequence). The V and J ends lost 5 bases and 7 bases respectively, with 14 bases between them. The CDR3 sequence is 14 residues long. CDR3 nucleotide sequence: TGTGCCAGCAGCCCGACGGGAGTCGGTGAAAAACTGTTTTTT. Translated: CASSPTGVGEKLFF.

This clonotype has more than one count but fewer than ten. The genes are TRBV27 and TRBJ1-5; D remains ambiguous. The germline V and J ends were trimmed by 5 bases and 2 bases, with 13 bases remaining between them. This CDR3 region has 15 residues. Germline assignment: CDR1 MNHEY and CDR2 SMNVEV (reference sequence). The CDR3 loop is CASSPGAVGNQPQHF. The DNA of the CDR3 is TGTGCCAGCAGTCCCGGCGCTGTGGGCAATCAGCCCCAGCATTTT.

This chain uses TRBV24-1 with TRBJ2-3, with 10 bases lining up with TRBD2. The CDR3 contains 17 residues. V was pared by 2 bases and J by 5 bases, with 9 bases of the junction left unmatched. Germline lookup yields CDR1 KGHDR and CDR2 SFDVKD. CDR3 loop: CATSDSWTSGWEDTQYF. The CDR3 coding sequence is TGTGCCACCAGTGATTCTTGGACTAGCGGATGGGAAGATACGCAGTATTTT.

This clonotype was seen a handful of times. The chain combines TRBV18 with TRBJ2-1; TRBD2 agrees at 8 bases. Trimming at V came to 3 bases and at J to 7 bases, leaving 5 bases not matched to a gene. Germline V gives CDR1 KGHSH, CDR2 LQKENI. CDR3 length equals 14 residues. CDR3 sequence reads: CASSPRAGANEQFF. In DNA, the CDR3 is TGTGCCAGCTCACCGAGAGCGGGAGCTAATGAGCAGTTCTTC.

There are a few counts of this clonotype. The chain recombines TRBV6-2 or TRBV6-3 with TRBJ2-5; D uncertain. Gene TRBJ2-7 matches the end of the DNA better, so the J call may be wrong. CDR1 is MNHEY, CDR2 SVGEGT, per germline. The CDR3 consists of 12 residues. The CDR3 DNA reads TGTGCCAGCAGTTATTCCGCGTACGAGCAGTACTTC. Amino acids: CASSYSAYEQYF.

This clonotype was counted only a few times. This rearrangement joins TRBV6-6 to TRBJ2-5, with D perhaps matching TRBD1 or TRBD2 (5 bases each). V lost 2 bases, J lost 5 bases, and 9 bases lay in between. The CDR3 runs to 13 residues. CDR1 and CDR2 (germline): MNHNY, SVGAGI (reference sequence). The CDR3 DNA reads TGTGCCAGCAGTTACGGGTGGGGGGAGACCCAGTACTTC. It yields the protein CASSYGWGETQYF.

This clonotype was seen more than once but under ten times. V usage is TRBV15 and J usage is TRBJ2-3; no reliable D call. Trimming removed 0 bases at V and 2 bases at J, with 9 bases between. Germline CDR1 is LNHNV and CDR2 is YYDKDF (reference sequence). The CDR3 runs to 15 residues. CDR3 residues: CATSRDGRTTDTQYF. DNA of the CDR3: TGTGCCACCAGCAGAGATGGGCGTACCACAGATACGCAGTATTTT.

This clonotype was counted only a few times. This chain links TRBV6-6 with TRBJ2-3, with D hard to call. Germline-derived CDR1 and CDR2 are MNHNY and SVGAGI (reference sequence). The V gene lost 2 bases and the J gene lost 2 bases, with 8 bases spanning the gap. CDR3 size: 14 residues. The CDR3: CASSYSTVTDTQYF. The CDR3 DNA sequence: TGTGCCAGCAGTTACAGCACTGTCACAGATACGCAGTATTTT.

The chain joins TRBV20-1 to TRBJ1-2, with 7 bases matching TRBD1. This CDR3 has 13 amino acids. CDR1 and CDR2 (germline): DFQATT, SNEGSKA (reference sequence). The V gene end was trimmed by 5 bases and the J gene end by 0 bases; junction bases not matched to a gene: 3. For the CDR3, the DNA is TGCAGTGCTTGGACAGGAGCTAACTATGGCTACACCTTC. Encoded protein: CSAWTGANYGYTF.